A single sample is the source of the 25 T cell receptor beta chains below, sequenced in a study of shared clonotypes between healthy human individuals. The assay was immunoSEQ multiplex PCR, and TCRdb's table has in-frame clones only and misses some. Of 2 million to 2.5 million clones in the sample, 90% to 96% were seen once. The material sequenced was naive CD4+ T cells sorted from blood. Subset: CD45RA+ positively selected. All receptors come from a man aged 18 to 29 in good health.

This chain joins TRBV2 and TRBJ1-1; D is possibly TRBD1 (6 bases). CDR3 length equals 14 residues. Deletions cut 4 bases from V and 4 bases from J, with 13 bases between. CDR1 and CDR2 from the germline V gene are SNHLY and FYNNEI. CDR3 sequence reads: CASSGTAMSTEAFF. Here the CDR3 DNA reads TGTGCCAGCAGTGGGACAGCTATGAGCACTGAAGCTTTCTTT.

V and J are TRBV9 and TRBJ2-7; 8 nucleotides match TRBD1. The J segment lost 3 bases and the V segment lost 3 bases, leaving 5 bases of the junction unmatched. The CDR3 length is 14 residues. In germline, CDR1 is SGDLS, CDR2 YYNGEE. The CDR3 bases are TGTGCCAGCAGCGCCGGACAGGGAATCTACGAGCAGTACTTC. It is translated as CASSAGQGIYEQYF. Full variable domain (missing parts from reference TRBV9 and TRBJ2-7): DSGVTQTPKHLITATGQRVTLRCSPRSGDLSVYWYQQSLDQGLQFLIQYYNGEERAKGNILERFSAQQFPDLHSELNLSSLELGDSALYFCASSAGQGIYEQYFGPGTRLTVT.

Of note for this clone: This same CDR3 is encoded by further DNA sequences in the sample. V is TRBV7-2 and J is TRBJ1-2; TRBD1 might be the D (5 bases). The ends were cut back, 5 bases at V and 4 bases at J, with 8 bases in the middle. Germline-derived CDR1 and CDR2 are SGHTA and FQGNSA. The CDR3 extends over 12 amino acids. The CDR3 protein is CASSLDSYGYTF. DNA of the CDR3: TGTGCCAGCAGCCTTGACAGCTATGGCTACACCTTC.

The chain is built from TRBV25-1 and TRBJ1-3; TRBD1 might be the D (5 bases). This CDR3 comprises 13 residues. Germline-derived CDR1 and CDR2 are MGHDK and SYGVNS. V was shortened by 5 bases and J by 4 bases, with 9 bases between the two germline ends. The CDR3: CASSRGDGNTIYF. CDR3 DNA sequence: TGTGCCAGCAGTCGGGGGGACGGAAACACCATATATTTT.

This sequence joins TRBV6-1 and TRBJ1-4; maybe TRBD1 (5 bases). CDR1 is MNHNS, CDR2 SASEGT, per germline. Trimming left V 4 bases short and J 3 bases short, with 9 bases between. The CDR3 covers 14 residues. CDR3 sequence reads: CASSGDASNEKLFF. The CDR3 DNA reads TGTGCCAGCAGTGGGGACGCGTCTAATGAAAAACTGTTTTTT.

This clone was counted between two and nine times. The rearrangement uses TRBV6-5 and TRBJ1-1; weak D call: TRBD1 (5 bases). The CDR3 is 13 amino acids. V lost 6 bases and J lost 1, with 9 bases in between. CDR1 is MNHEY, CDR2 SVGAGI, per germline. The CDR3 coding sequence is TGTGCCAGCAGAAAGAGGGGGAACACTGAAGCTTTCTTT. Its protein product is CASRKRGNTEAFF.

This rearrangement joins TRBV7-9 to TRBJ2-7; TRBD1 agrees at 11 bases. Unmatched junction bases numbered 11, after V lost 5 bases and J lost 5 bases. The CDR3 contains 16 residues. Looked up from germline, CDR1 is SEHNR and CDR2 is FQNEAQ (reference sequence). The CDR3 sequence: CASSPEFGTGGNEQYF. The CDR3 bases are TGTGCCAGCAGCCCCGAGTTCGGGACAGGGGGAAACGAGCAGTACTTC.

A single count supports this clone. At the DNA level, this CDR3 is encoded by other sequences in the same sample as well. This rearrangement joins TRBV30 to TRBJ1-5; D may be TRBD1 (6 bases). This CDR3 has 14 amino acids. The V gene lost 1 base and the J gene lost 4 bases, with 11 bases spanning the gap. The V gene's germline CDR1 is GTSNPN and CDR2 SVGIG (reference sequence). The CDR3 nucleotides are TGTGCCTGGAGTGGGGGCAGGGGTAATCAGCCCCAGCATTTT. Protein: CAWSGGRGNQPQHF.

The chain couples TRBV4-1 to TRBJ1-6; D is possibly TRBD1 (5 bases). The CDR3 has 17 residues. Trimming shortened V by 0 bases and J by 3 bases, and 12 bases separated the two germline ends. Per the germline V gene, CDR1 is MGHRA and CDR2 is YSYEKL. CDR3 bases: TGCGCCAGCAGCCAAGATTCTCCAGGGTTCTATAATTCACCCCTCCACTTT. It yields the protein CASSQDSPGFYNSPLHF.

About this clone: At the DNA level, this CDR3 is encoded by other sequences in the same sample as well. The V gene is TRBV7-9, the J gene TRBJ2-7; 7 positions agree with TRBD2. The CDR3 runs to 13 residues. The germline V gene encodes CDR1 SEHNR and CDR2 FQNEAQ (reference sequence). V shed 5 bases, J shed 0 bases, and the junction held 1 base outside the gene matches. The CDR3 coding sequence is TGTGCCAGCAGCCCTAGCGGCTCCTACGAGCAGTACTTC. This translates into CASSPSGSYEQYF. Drawing the rest from reference TRBV7-9 and TRBJ2-7, the complete variable domain is DTGVSQNPRHKITKRGQNVTFRCDPISEHNRLYWYRQTLGQGPEFLTYFQNEAQLEKSRLLSDRFSAERPKGSFSTLEIQRTEQGDSAMYLCASSPSGSYEQYFGPGTRLTVT.

The chain recombines TRBV11-3 with TRBJ2-7; 7 bases map to TRBD1. Germline values: CDR1 SGHNT, CDR2 YENEEA. The J segment lost 7 bases and the V segment lost 7 bases, leaving 4 bases of the junction unmatched. The length of the CDR3 is 11 residues. CDR3 nucleotides: TGTGCCAGCAAGGGGGCGTCGGAGCAGTACTTC. Translated: CASKGASEQYF.

V usage is TRBV2 and J usage is TRBJ2-7; a weak D match, TRBD1 (6 bases). This CDR3 has 11 amino acids. V was clipped by 8 bases and J by 2 bases, with 7 bases between them. CDR1 is SNHLY, CDR2 FYNNEI, per germline. The CDR3 bases are TGTGCCAGCTGGACAGCCTACGAGCAGTACTTC. Translation: CASWTAYEQYF.

This CDR3 reads CASSDPSFGNTIYF. The CDR3 DNA reads as TGTGCCAGCAGCGATCCGAGCTTTGGAAACACCATATATTTT. This chain joins TRBV6-6 and TRBJ1-3, with unresolved D. Germline CDR1 MNHNY, CDR2 SVGAGI (reference sequence). The CDR3 has 14 residues. V was clipped by 6 bases and J by 3 bases, with 12 bases between them.

The V and J genes are TRBV28 and TRBJ2-1; 8 bases are shared with TRBD2. Germline CDR1 reads MDHEN; CDR2 reads SYDVKM. The V and J ends lost 4 bases and 5 bases, in that order; junction bases with no gene match: 10. This CDR3 spans 16 amino acids. CDR3 sequence reads: CASSSPRGGWDNEQFF. The DNA of the CDR3 is TGTGCCAGCAGTTCCCCCCGGGGGGGGTGGGACAATGAGCAGTTCTTC.

The chain is built from TRBV5-4 and TRBJ2-2; TRBD2 matches 9 bases. In germline, CDR1 is SGHNT, CDR2 YYREEE (reference sequence). The junction had 3 bases not matched to a gene; V was cut back by 0 bases and J by 3 bases. The CDR3 consists of 16 residues. CDR3: CASSLAGLAHTGELFF. CDR3 nucleotides: TGTGCCAGCAGCTTGGCGGGACTAGCACACACCGGGGAGCTGTTTTTT.

CDR3 region: CASSSRTSGDYEQYF. The CDR3 nucleotides read TGTGCCAGCAGCTCAAGGACTAGCGGGGACTACGAGCAGTACTTC. The chain carries TRBV5-4 and TRBJ2-7; 12 bases are shared with TRBD2. The germline CDR1 and CDR2 sequences are SGHNT and YYREEE (reference sequence). With V trimmed by 3 bases and J by 3 bases, 4 bases remained unmatched. The length of the CDR3 is 15 residues.

This sequence joins TRBV19 and TRBJ1-6; D gene uncertain. The germline gives CDR1 LNHDA, CDR2 SQIVND (reference sequence). The CDR3 runs 13 residues. Deletions cut 6 bases from V and 6 bases from J, with 9 bases between. The chain's CDR3 is CASSDISNSPLHF. CDR3 nucleotide sequence: TGTGCCAGTAGCGACATCTCTAATTCACCCCTCCACTTT.

The chain recombines TRBV6-4 with TRBJ2-7; D is unclear. The V end was cut by 10 bases, the J end by 3 bases, with 19 bases between. This CDR3 has 14 amino acids. Germline V gives CDR1 MRHNA, CDR2 SNTAGT. Here the CDR3 DNA reads TGTGCCATTTTGAGCGTGGAAGCCATCTACGAGCAGTACTTC. Its translation is CAILSVEAIYEQYF.

The CDR3 coding sequence is TGTGCCAGCAGTTACTCATATGAACAGGGTCAGCCCCAGCATTTT. It yields the protein CASSYSYEQGQPQHF. The chain combines TRBV6-5 with TRBJ1-5; D is possibly TRBD1 (6 bases). The CDR3 sequence is 15 residues long. V was clipped by 0 bases and J by 6 bases, with 12 bases between them. Germline loops: CDR1 MNHEY, CDR2 SVGAGI.

This chain joins TRBV19 and TRBJ2-5, with D unresolved. V was cut by 2 bases and J by 2 bases, with 12 bases left in between. CDR3 length: 15 amino acids. Germline V CDR1 and CDR2: LNHDA, SQIVND (reference sequence). The CDR3 DNA is TGTGCCAGTAGTATAACGGTCAGGCTACAAGAGACCCAGTACTTC. It codes for CASSITVRLQETQYF.

The rearrangement links TRBV7-9 to TRBJ1-1; no clear D. This CDR3 region has 14 residues. CDR1 and CDR2 (germline): SEHNR, FQNEAQ (reference sequence). Trimming cost V 5 bases and J 4 bases, with 14 bases left between them. The CDR3 sequence is CASSRPPGITEAFF. The CDR3 DNA follows: TGTGCCAGCAGCCGACCACCCGGGATCACTGAAGCTTTCTTT.

This chain links TRBV11-2 with TRBJ1-3; D is unclear. The CDR3 is made up of 12 amino acids. The germline CDR1 and CDR2 sequences are SGHAT and FQNNGV. V lost 8 bases and J 8 bases, leaving 13 bases between the germline ends. Here the CDR3 DNA reads TGTGCCAGCCGAAACCGGCGGCACACCATATATTTT. Protein: CASRNRRHTIYF.

The genes are TRBV18 and TRBJ1-1; D is uncertain. The CDR3 totals 14 residues. V gave up 3 bases and J gave up 4 bases, with 12 bases separating them. The germline CDR1 and CDR2 sequences are KGHSH and LQKENI. The CDR3: CASSPVQKGTEAFF. The CDR3 DNA reads TGTGCCAGCTCACCGGTCCAAAAGGGCACTGAAGCTTTCTTT.

The rearrangement links TRBV30 to TRBJ1-2; the D is unclear. There are 15 residues in the CDR3. The V end was cut by 5 bases, the J end by 4 bases, with 20 bases between. CDR1 GTSNPN and CDR2 SVGIG come from the germline V gene (reference sequence). In nucleotides, the CDR3 is TGTGCCTGGGGCAGAGTGGGGATTCGGGGCTATGGCTACACCTTC. This gives the protein CAWGRVGIRGYGYTF.

The rearrangement joins TRBV7-9 to TRBJ1-2; no clear D. V was pared by 1 base and J by 4 bases, with 10 bases between. The CDR3 totals 14 residues. The V gene's germline CDR1 is SEHNR and CDR2 FQNEAQ (reference sequence). The DNA for the CDR3 is TGTGCCAGCAGCTTAGAAGGACCCGTCTATGGCTACACCTTC. This translates into CASSLEGPVYGYTF.